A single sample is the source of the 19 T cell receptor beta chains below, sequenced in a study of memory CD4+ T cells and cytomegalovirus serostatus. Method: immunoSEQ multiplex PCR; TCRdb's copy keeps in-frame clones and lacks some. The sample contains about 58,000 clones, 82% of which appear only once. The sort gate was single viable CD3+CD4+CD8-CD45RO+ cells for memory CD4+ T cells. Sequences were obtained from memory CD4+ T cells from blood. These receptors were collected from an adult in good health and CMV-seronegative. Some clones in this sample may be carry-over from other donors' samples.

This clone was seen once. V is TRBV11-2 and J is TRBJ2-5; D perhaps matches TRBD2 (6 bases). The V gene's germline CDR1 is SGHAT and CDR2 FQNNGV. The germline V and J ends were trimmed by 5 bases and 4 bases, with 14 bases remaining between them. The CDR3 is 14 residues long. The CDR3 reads CASSRGLSGETQYF. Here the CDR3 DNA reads TGTGCCAGCAGCCGCGGACTTAGCGGAGAGACCCAGTACTTC.

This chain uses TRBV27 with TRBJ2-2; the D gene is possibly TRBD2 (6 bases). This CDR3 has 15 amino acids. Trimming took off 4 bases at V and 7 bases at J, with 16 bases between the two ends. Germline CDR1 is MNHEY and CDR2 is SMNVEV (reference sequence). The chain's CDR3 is CASSWEAIKVGELFF. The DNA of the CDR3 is TGTGCCAGCAGTTGGGAGGCTATTAAGGTCGGGGAGCTGTTTTTT.

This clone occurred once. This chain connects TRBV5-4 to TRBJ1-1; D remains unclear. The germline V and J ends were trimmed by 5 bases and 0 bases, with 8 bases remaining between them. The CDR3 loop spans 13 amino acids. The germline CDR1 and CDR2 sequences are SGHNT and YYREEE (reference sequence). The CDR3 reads CASSRGLNTEAFF. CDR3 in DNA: TGTGCCAGCAGTAGAGGGTTGAACACTGAAGCTTTCTTT.

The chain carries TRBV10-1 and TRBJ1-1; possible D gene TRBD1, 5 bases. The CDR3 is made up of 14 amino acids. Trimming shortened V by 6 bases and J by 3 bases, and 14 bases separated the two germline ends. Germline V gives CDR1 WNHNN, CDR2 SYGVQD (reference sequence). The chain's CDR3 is CASRPNRDYTEAFF. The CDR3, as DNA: TGCGCCAGCAGACCAAACCGGGACTACACTGAAGCTTTCTTT.

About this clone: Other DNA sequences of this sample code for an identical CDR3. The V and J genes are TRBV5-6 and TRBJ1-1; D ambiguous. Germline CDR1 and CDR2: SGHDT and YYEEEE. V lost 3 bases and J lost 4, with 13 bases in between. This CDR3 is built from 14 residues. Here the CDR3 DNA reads TGTGCCAGCAGCTCTTTTCGTCGAGGCACTGAAGCTTTCTTT. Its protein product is CASSSFRRGTEAFF.

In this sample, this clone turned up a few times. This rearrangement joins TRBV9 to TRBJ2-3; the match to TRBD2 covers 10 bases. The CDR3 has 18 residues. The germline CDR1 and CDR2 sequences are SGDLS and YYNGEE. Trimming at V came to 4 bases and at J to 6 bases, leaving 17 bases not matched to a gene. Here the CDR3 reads CASSPDGGLAGVGDTQYF. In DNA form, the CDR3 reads TGTGCCAGCAGCCCCGACGGAGGTCTAGCGGGAGTGGGGGATACGCAGTATTTT.

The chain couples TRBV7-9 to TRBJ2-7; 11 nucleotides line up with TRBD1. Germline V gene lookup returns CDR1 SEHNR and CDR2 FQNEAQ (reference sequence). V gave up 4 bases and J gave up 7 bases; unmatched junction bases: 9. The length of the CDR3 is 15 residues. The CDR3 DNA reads TGTGCCAGCAGCTACCCGGACAGGGGGCTGGGAGAGCAGTACTTC. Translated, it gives CASSYPDRGLGEQYF.

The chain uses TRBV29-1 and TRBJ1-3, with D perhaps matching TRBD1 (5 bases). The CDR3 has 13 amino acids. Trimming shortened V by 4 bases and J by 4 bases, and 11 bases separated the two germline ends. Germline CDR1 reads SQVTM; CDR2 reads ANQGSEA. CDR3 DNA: TGCAGCGTTGTGCAGGGTTCAGGAAACACCATATATTTT. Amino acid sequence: CSVVQGSGNTIYF.

The CDR3 loop reads CASKPGTGAQPQHF. The CDR3 bases are TGTGCCAGCAAACCTGGGACAGGGGCCCAGCCCCAGCATTTT. The chain couples TRBV2 to TRBJ1-5, with 10 bases aligning to TRBD1. V was clipped by 7 bases and J by 7 bases; unmatched bases: 7. This CDR3 spans 14 amino acids. From germline, CDR1 is SNHLY and CDR2 FYNNEI. The variable domain in full, completed from reference TRBV2 and TRBJ1-5, reads EPEVTQTPSHQVTQMGQEVILRCVPISNHLYFYWYRQILGQKVEFLVSFYNNEISEKSEIFDDQFSVERPDGSNFTLKIRSTKLEDSAMYFCASKPGTGAQPQHFGDGTRLSIL.

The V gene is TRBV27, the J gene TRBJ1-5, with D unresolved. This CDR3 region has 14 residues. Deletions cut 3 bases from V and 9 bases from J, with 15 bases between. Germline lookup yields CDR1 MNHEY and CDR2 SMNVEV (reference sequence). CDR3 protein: CASSLEGAHRPQHF. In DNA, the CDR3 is TGTGCCAGCAGTTTGGAGGGAGCCCACCGGCCCCAGCATTTT.

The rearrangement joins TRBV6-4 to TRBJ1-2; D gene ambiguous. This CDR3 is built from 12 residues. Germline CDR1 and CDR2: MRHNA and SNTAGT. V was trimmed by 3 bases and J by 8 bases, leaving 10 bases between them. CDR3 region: CASSEGGGGYTF. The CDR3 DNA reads TGTGCCAGCAGTGAAGGTGGTGGCGGCTACACCTTC.

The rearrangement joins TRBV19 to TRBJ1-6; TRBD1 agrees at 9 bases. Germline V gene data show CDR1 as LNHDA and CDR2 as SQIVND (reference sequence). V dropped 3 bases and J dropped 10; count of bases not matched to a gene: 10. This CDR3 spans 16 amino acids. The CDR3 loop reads CASSINEGQGRSPLHF. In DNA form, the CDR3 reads TGTGCCAGTAGTATTAACGAGGGACAGGGCAGATCACCCCTCCACTTT.

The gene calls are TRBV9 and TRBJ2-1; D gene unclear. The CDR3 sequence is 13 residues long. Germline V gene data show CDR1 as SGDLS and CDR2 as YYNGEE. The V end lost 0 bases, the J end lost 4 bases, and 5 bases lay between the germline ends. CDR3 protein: CASSVVWYNEQFF. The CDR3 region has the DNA TGTGCCAGCAGCGTAGTATGGTACAATGAGCAGTTCTTC.

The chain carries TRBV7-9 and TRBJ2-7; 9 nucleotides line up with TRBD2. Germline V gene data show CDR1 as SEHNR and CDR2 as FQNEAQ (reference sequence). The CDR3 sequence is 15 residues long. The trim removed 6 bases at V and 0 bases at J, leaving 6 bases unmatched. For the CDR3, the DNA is TGTGCCAGCAGGACTTTAGCGGGAGACTCCTACGAGCAGTACTTC. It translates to CASRTLAGDSYEQYF. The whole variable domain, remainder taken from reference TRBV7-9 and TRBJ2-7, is DTGVSQNPRHKITKRGQNVTFRCDPISEHNRLYWYRQTLGQGPEFLTYFQNEAQLEKSRLLSDRFSAERPKGSFSTLEIQRTEQGDSAMYLCASRTLAGDSYEQYFGPGTRLTVT.

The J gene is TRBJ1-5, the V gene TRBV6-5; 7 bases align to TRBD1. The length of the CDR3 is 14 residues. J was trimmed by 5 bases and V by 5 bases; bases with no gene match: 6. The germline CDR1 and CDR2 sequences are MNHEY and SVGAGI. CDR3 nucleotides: TGTGCCAGCAGTCGGGGGACAGCCCATCAGCCCCAGCATTTT. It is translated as CASSRGTAHQPQHF.

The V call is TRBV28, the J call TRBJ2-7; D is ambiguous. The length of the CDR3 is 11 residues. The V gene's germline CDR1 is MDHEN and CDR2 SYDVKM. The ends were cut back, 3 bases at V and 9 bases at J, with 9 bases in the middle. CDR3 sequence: CASSFDFGQYF. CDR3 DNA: TGTGCCAGCAGTTTTGACTTCGGGCAGTACTTC.

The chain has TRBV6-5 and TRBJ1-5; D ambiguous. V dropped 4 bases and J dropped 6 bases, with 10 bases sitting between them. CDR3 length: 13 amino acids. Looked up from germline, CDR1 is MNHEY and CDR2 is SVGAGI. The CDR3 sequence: CASSSDRGQPQHF. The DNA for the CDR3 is TGTGCCAGCAGTTCGGACCGGGGTCAGCCCCAGCATTTT.

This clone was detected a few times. CDR3 loop: CAWSPGGHEKLFF. CDR3 in DNA: TGTGCCTGGAGCCCTGGCGGGCATGAAAAACTGTTTTTT. The rearrangement uses TRBV30 and TRBJ1-4; no clear D. CDR1 and CDR2 from the germline V gene are GTSNPN and SVGIG (reference sequence). Trimming removed 3 bases at V and 6 bases at J, with 11 bases between. CDR3 length: 13 amino acids. Full variable domain (remainder filled in from reference TRBV30 and TRBJ1-4): SQTIHQWPATLVQPVGSPLSLECTVEGTSNPNLYWYRQAAGRGLQLLFYSVGIGQISSEVPQNLSASRPQDRQFILSSKKLLLSDSGFYLCAWSPGGHEKLFFGSGTQLSVL.

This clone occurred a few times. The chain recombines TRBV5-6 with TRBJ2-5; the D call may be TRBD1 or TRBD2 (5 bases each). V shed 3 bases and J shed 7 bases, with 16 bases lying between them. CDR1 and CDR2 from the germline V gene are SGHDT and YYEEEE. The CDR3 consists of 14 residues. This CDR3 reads CASSSATSGGTQYF. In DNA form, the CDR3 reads TGTGCCAGCAGCTCAGCAACTAGTGGGGGGACCCAGTACTTC.